This section outlines one TCR beta chain sequence together with its context. The sample belongs to a study of blood T cell repertoires in COVID-19. Across the study: Spain, Italy and the United States supplied samples that represented acute and convalescent COVID-19.

V was clipped by 1 base and J by 1 base, with 8 bases between them. Germline V CDR1 and CDR2: SGHRS, YFSETQ. The CDR3 totals 14 residues. The protocol was immunoSEQ multiplex PCR, while the TCRdb copy is restricted to in-frame clones and leaves out a portion. The sample lists about 64,000 clones, around 89% occurring once. The source is a woman between 40 and 55 years old who had recovered from COVID-19. This sequence joins TRBV5-1 and TRBJ2-5; D is uncertain. The sequencing sample was made of PBMCs or T cells enriched from blood (not recorded which). For the CDR3, the DNA is TGCGCCAGCAGCTTGATCGTCAGCCAAGAGACCCAGTACTTC. Protein sequence: CASSLIVSQETQYF.